This T cell receptor (beta chain) emerged from a study of regulatory T cells in long-lasting Graves disease. According to the study, TCR beta libraries were built with iRepertoire HTBI primers and CDR3-region Arm-PCR. TCRdb reanalysed the multiplex PCR reads using MiXCR and keeps one entry per CDR3 protein. The table has roughly 500,000 distinct CDR3 sequences, roughly 13% seen once. Points from the study as a whole: Persistent Graves' patients showed less TCR diversity than newly diagnosed ones.

Indicated time point: newly diagnosed GD, antithyroid drugs for less than 3 months. PBMC-derived RNA was used for the TCR library. Graves' disease diagnosis was established per American Thyroid Association guidelines. The EDTA tubes were filled with around 9 milliliters of drawn peripheral blood. Trimming shortened V by 5 bases and J by 0 bases, and 17 bases separated the two germline ends. Germline assignment: CDR1 SGHAT and CDR2 FQDESV (reference sequence). The CDR3 consists of 17 residues. Ten or more counts support this clonotype. Its antigen remains unknown. A further study also used this sample, focusing on T cells in Graves' hyperthyroidism and ophthalmopathy. From that paper: A patient was excluded if there was uncontrolled infection, other autoimmune disease, pregnancy or lactation.

The material was peripheral blood mononuclear cells (PBMCs), obtained at new diagnosis, from a patient treated with antithyroid drugs. This receptor was taken from a man aged 25 to 40 with Graves disease. V and J are TRBV11-1 and TRBJ2-1, with D tentatively TRBD2 (6 bases). CDR3 sequence: CASSNKRDGGSYNEQFF. The CDR3 DNA sequence: TGTGCCAGCAGCAACAAAAGGGACGGGGGCTCCTACAATGAGCAGTTCTTC.